These T cell receptor beta chains were read from a single sample in a study of spatial heterogeneity in lung cancer. Each CDR3 protein is one row after TCRdb ran MiXCR on the 5' RACE reads. The sample holds approximately 15,000 distinct CDR3 sequences; around 5% are singletons and the top ten take around 16%. The sample in question was lung tumor tissue, obtained at surgery. Source of these receptors: a female donor with early-stage non-small cell lung cancer. CDR3s include the opening cysteine and the closing phenylalanine or tryptophan. Fields, in order: V gene, clone size, J gene, D gene, CDR3 protein, CDR3 DNA. The D gene is left open where the match is weak. Only some rows state a clone size, as once, few, many or a class for expanded clones.

V: TRBV2
size: many
J: TRBJ2-5
D: TRBD2
CDR3: CASDPVGLAGETQYF
DNA: TGTGCCAGCGACCCGGTCGGGCTAGCGGGTGAGACCCAGTACTTC

V: TRBV25-1
size: many
J: TRBJ1-6
D: TRBD1
CDR3: CASSPHRGPNSPLHF
DNA: TGTGCCAGCAGTCCTCACAGGGGGCCAAATTCACCCCTCCACTTT

V: TRBV4-2
size: few
J: TRBJ1-2
D: TRBD1
CDR3: CASSQDTGGGYGYTF
DNA: TGTGCCAGCAGCCAAGACACAGGGGGAGGCTATGGCTACACCTTC

V: TRBV7-9
size: many
J: TRBJ1-2
D: .
CDR3: CASSRTGNGYTF
DNA: TGTGCCAGCAGTCGAACAGGGAATGGCTACACCTTC

V: TRBV20-1
size: .
J: TRBJ2-1
D: .
CDR3: CSARDLGLGGHEQFF
DNA: TGCAGTGCTAGAGATTTGGGACTAGGGGGCCATGAGCAGTTCTTC

V: TRBV29-1
size: large
J: TRBJ2-3
D: TRBD1
CDR3: CSAGTGGTDTQYF
DNA: TGCAGCGCCGGGACAGGGGGGACAGATACGCAGTATTTT

V: TRBV12-3/TRBV12-4
size: many
J: TRBJ2-6
D: .
CDR3: CASSLRGSGANVLTF
DNA: TGTGCCAGCAGTTTAAGGGGCTCTGGGGCCAACGTCCTGACTTTC

V: TRBV5-4
size: many
J: TRBJ2-5
D: .
CDR3: CASSLIGGETQYF
DNA: TGTGCCAGCAGCCTCATAGGTGGGGAGACCCAGTACTTC

V: TRBV28
size: .
J: TRBJ1-2
D: .
CDR3: CASSNQANYGYTF
DNA: TGTGCCAGCAGTAACCAGGCTAACTATGGCTACACCTTC

V: TRBV11-3
size: many
J: TRBJ2-2
D: .
CDR3: CASSLRKQGQGGELFF
DNA: TGTGCCAGCAGTCTCAGGAAACAGGGTCAAGGCGGGGAGCTGTTTTTT

V: TRBV7-2
size: many
J: TRBJ1-2
D: TRBD1
CDR3: CASSALGGVYGYTF
DNA: TGTGCCAGCTCGGCCCTAGGGGGCGTCTATGGCTACACCTTC

V: TRBV5-1
size: few
J: TRBJ2-5
D: TRBD1
CDR3: CASSRTGGTETQYF
DNA: TGCGCCAGCTCCCGGACAGGGGGGACAGAGACCCAGTACTTC

V: TRBV12-3/TRBV12-4
size: many
J: TRBJ2-3
D: .
CDR3: CASSFEESDTQYF
DNA: TGTGCCAGCAGTTTCGAGGAGTCAGATACGCAGTATTTT

V: TRBV19
size: many
J: TRBJ2-7
D: .
CDR3: CASTGGYEQYF
DNA: TGTGCCAGCACTGGGGGATACGAGCAGTACTTC

V: TRBV7-2
size: few
J: TRBJ2-3
D: TRBD2
CDR3: CASNRRGGSTDTQYF
DNA: TGTGCCAGCAACAGACGGGGGGGGAGCACAGATACGCAGTATTTT

V: TRBV6-5
size: many
J: TRBJ1-1
D: .
CDR3: CASSSPGDTEAFF
DNA: TGTGCCAGCAGTTCCCCAGGGGACACTGAAGCTTTCTTT

V: TRBV5-4
size: .
J: TRBJ2-2
D: .
CDR3: CASSLGWGGTGELFF
DNA: TGTGCCAGCAGCTTGGGGTGGGGAGGCACCGGGGAGCTGTTTTTT

V: TRBV6-1
size: many
J: TRBJ1-5
D: TRBD1
CDR3: CASSAGTGTGVQPQHF
DNA: TGTGCCAGCAGTGCCGGAACCGGGACAGGGGTTCAGCCCCAGCATTTT

V: TRBV18
size: many
J: TRBJ2-7
D: TRBD1
CDR3: CASSPADRAPRYF
DNA: TGTGCCAGCTCACCAGCCGACAGGGCCCCCCGGTACTTC

V: TRBV4-2
size: .
J: TRBJ2-3
D: .
CDR3: CDSSPDKKGPDTQYF
DNA: TGTGACAGCAGCCCGGACAAAAAGGGGCCAGATACGCAGTATTTT

V: TRBV6-1
size: many
J: TRBJ1-2
D: .
CDR3: CASSEGGQGYGYTF
DNA: TGTGCCAGCAGTGAAGGGGGGCAAGGCTATGGCTACACCTTC

V: TRBV4-2
size: many
J: TRBJ2-5
D: .
CDR3: CASSQEASPAGQTQYF
DNA: TGTGCCAGCAGCCAAGAAGCGTCCCCGGCAGGCCAGACCCAGTACTTC

V: TRBV11-2
size: many
J: TRBJ2-1
D: .
CDR3: CASSRDQVRGGSEQFF
DNA: TGTGCCAGCAGCCGGGATCAGGTTAGGGGGGGATCTGAGCAGTTCTTC

V: TRBV9
size: many
J: TRBJ1-1
D: .
CDR3: CASSATQDTEAFF
DNA: TGTGCCAGCAGCGCCACCCAGGACACTGAAGCTTTCTTT

V: TRBV14
size: many
J: TRBJ2-7
D: .
CDR3: CASSQEAFLPYEQYF
DNA: TGTGCCAGCAGCCAAGAGGCCTTCTTACCCTACGAGCAGTACTTC

V: TRBV11-3
size: many
J: TRBJ2-2
D: .
CDR3: CASSQARDTGELFF
DNA: TGTGCCAGCAGCCAGGCGAGGGACACCGGGGAGCTGTTTTTT

V: TRBV7-6
size: medium-sized
J: TRBJ1-6
D: TRBD1
CDR3: CASSLEGRGSHSPLHF
DNA: TGTGCCAGCAGCTTAGAAGGCAGGGGGTCTCATTCACCCCTCCACTTT

V: TRBV20-1
size: few
J: TRBJ1-1
D: .
CDR3: CSASDVLAGEAFF
DNA: TGCAGTGCTAGTGATGTATTGGCGGGTGAAGCTTTCTTT

V: TRBV20-1
size: many
J: TRBJ1-4
D: TRBD1
CDR3: CSAHDRDSEKLFF
DNA: TGCAGTGCTCACGACAGGGACAGTGAAAAACTGTTTTTT

V: TRBV20-1
size: many
J: TRBJ1-5
D: .
CDR3: CSALSAGSVRNQPQHF
DNA: TGCAGTGCCTTATCCGCAGGGAGTGTTCGCAATCAGCCCCAGCATTTT

V: TRBV7-7
size: medium-sized
J: TRBJ2-1
D: .
CDR3: CASSSGTLGNEQFF
DNA: TGTGCCAGCAGCTCGGGGACCTTAGGGAATGAGCAGTTCTTC

V: TRBV5-6
size: many
J: TRBJ2-6
D: .
CDR3: CAGRVTGANVLTF
DNA: TGTGCCGGCAGGGTTACTGGGGCCAACGTCCTGACTTTC

V: TRBV7-9
size: many
J: TRBJ2-1
D: TRBD1
CDR3: CASSLGRDRADNEQFF
DNA: TGTGCCAGCAGCTTAGGGAGGGACAGGGCGGACAATGAGCAGTTCTTC

V: TRBV7-9
size: many
J: TRBJ1-1
D: .
CDR3: CASSLGLARNTEAFF
DNA: TGTGCCAGCAGCTTAGGATTGGCGAGGAACACTGAAGCTTTCTTT

V: TRBV30
size: many
J: TRBJ2-3
D: .
CDR3: CAWSALGGRKDTQYF
DNA: TGTGCCTGGAGTGCGTTGGGGGGGCGCAAGGATACGCAGTATTTT

V: TRBV15
size: many
J: TRBJ1-5
D: .
CDR3: CATSRDRGNQPQHF
DNA: TGTGCCACCAGCAGAGATCGCGGGAATCAGCCCCAGCATTTT

V: TRBV7-2
size: many
J: TRBJ2-1
D: .
CDR3: CASSLGADNEQFF
DNA: TGTGCCAGCAGTCTAGGGGCAGACAATGAGCAGTTCTTC

V: TRBV3-1
size: few
J: TRBJ2-1
D: .
CDR3: CASSEGQNEQFF
DNA: TGTGCCAGCAGCGAAGGACAGAATGAGCAGTTCTTC

V: TRBV7-2
size: large
J: TRBJ1-1
D: .
CDR3: CASSLQGPNTEAFF
DNA: TGTGCCAGCAGCTTGCAGGGGCCGAACACTGAAGCTTTCTTT

V: TRBV4-1
size: many
J: TRBJ2-1
D: .
CDR3: CASSPTPTSMGEQFF
DNA: TGCGCCAGCAGCCCGACACCGACCAGTATGGGTGAGCAGTTCTTC

V: TRBV7-3
size: many
J: TRBJ1-1
D: .
CDR3: CASSLSGATGLGEAFF
DNA: TGTGCCAGCAGCTTAAGCGGCGCGACAGGCCTAGGTGAAGCTTTCTTT

V: TRBV29-1
size: many
J: TRBJ1-2
D: .
CDR3: CSVEYGYGYTF
DNA: TGCAGCGTTGAATACGGGTATGGCTACACCTTC